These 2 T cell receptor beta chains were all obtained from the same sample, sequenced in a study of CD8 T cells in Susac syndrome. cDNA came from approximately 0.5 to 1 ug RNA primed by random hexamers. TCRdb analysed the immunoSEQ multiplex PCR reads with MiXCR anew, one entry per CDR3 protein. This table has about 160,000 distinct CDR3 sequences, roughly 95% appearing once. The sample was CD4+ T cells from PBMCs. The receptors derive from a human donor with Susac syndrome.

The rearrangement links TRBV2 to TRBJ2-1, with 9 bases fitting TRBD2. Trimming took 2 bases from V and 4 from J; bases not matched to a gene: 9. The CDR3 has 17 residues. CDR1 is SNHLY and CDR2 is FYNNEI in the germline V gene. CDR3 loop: CASSESSLAGLYNEQFF. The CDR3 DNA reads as TGTGCCAGCAGTGAATCGTCCCTAGCGGGACTGTACAATGAGCAGTTCTTC.

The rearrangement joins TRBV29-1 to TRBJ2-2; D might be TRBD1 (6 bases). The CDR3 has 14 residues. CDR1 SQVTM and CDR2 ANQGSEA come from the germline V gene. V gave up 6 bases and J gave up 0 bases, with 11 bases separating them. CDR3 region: CSVAGTPNTGELFF. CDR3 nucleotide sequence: TGCAGCGTAGCCGGGACACCGAACACCGGGGAGCTGTTTTTT.